A single T cell receptor (beta chain) is shown here with its context. The antigen remains undetermined. The data are from a study of T-cell reconstitution after alpha-beta-depleted transplantation in children. Study-wide results and limits: Elevated TCRbeta diversity at day 60 was traced, in some patients, to surviving recipient T cells and thymic progenitors. Reportedly, only several hundred clones from non-depleted graft cells drove alpha-beta T-cell counts at about two months. After one year, T-cell counts and TCRbeta diversity mostly came from new T cells.

The TCRbeta library incorporated unique molecular identifiers. From the PCR reads, TCRdb called clonotypes with MiXCR, one entry per CDR3 protein. The data contain 750,000 to 950,000 distinct CDR3 sequences, less than 20% of them singletons. The germline V gene encodes CDR1 SGDLS and CDR2 YYNGEE. The CDR3 is 17 amino acids. V was clipped by 0 bases and J by 6 bases; unmatched bases: 10. The sequence was obtained from a male patient between 10 and 17 years old who had a stem cell transplant for acute lymphoblastic leukemia, so the T cells may come from the graft donor. This material consisted of PBMCs, mostly from graft donor cells, taken 360 days after TCRalphabeta/CD19-depleted stem cell transplant. The chain recombines TRBV9 with TRBJ2-2; 8 positions match TRBD2. The CDR3 reads CASSVGNRAGEAGELFF. In nucleotides, the CDR3 is TGTGCCAGCAGCGTAGGAAACCGAGCGGGAGAAGCCGGGGAGCTGTTTTTT.